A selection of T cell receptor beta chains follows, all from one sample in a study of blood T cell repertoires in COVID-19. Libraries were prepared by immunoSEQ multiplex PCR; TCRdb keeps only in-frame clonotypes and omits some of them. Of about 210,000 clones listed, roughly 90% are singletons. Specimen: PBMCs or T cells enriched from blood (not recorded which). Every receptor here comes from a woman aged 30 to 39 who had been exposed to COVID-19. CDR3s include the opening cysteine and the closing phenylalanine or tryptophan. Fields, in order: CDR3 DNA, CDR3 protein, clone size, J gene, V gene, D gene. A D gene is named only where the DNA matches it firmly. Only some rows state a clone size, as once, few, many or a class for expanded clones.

TGTGCCAGCAGCCAAGGGCGCAATCAGCCCCAGCATTTT | CASSQGRNQPQHF | . | TRBJ1-5 | TRBV14 | .
TGTGCCAGCAGTTGGGCGGGGAATAATTCACCCCTCCACTTT | CASSWAGNNSPLHF | few | TRBJ1-6 | TRBV27 | .
TGTGCCAGCAGTGATTACAGGGATGAGCAGTACTTC | CASSDYRDEQYF | . | TRBJ2-7 | TRBV2 | .
TGTGCCTGGATGCAGGGTTCTGGCTACACCTTC | CAWMQGSGYTF | . | TRBJ1-2 | TRBV30 | .
TGTGCCAGCAGCAACGTAGGGAGTCCAGAGACCCAGTACTTC | CASSNVGSPETQYF | . | TRBJ2-5 | TRBV6-1 | .
TGTGCCAGCAGCGCAGACAGGGTTTATGGCTACACCTTC | CASSADRVYGYTF | once | TRBJ1-2 | TRBV7-9 | TRBD1
TGTGCCTGGAGCCAAAACCTAGAGCAGCCCCAGCATTTT | CAWSQNLEQPQHF | . | TRBJ1-5 | TRBV30 | .
TGCGCCAGCAGCTCAGGACAGGGTAATGAAAAACTGTTTTTT | CASSSGQGNEKLFF | . | TRBJ1-4 | TRBV5-1 | TRBD1
TGTGCCAGCAGATACCGGGACTCTGGCTCACCCCTCCACTTT | CASRYRDSGSPLHF | . | TRBJ1-6 | TRBV7-8 | .
TGTGCCAGCAGTGAAGCTGGGGCCCGCTATGGCTACACCTTC | CASSEAGARYGYTF | . | TRBJ1-2 | TRBV6-1 | .
TGTGCCAGCAGTTCCCGGGGGGTGGACTACGAGCAGTACTTC | CASSSRGVDYEQYF | . | TRBJ2-7 | TRBV6-5 | TRBD2
TGTGCCAGCAGGACTTTAGGGGGGGGATATGGCTACACCTTC | CASRTLGGGYGYTF | . | TRBJ1-2 | TRBV3-1/TRBV3-2 | .
TGTGCCAGCAGCTCAGCCGCTAGGGGAAGTAGAAACACAGATACGCAGTATTTT | CASSSAARGSRNTDTQYF | . | TRBJ2-3 | TRBV13 | .
TGTGCCAGCAGCCAAGTCAGGGGAGATACGCAGTATTTT | CASSQVRGDTQYF | . | TRBJ2-3 | TRBV3-1/TRBV3-2 | .
TGTGCCACCAGTGGTGGGGGACAGAGTAGCAATCAGCCCCAGCATTTT | CATSGGGQSSNQPQHF | . | TRBJ1-5 | TRBV24-1 | TRBD1
TGTGCCACCAGCAGAGATCCCCTGGACAGGGTTGGCGAAAAACTGTTTTTT | CATSRDPLDRVGEKLFF | . | TRBJ1-4 | TRBV15 | TRBD1
TGTGCCATGCTGGGGGCGGGGGTGCTCTACGAGCAGTACTTC | CAMLGAGVLYEQYF | . | TRBJ2-7 | TRBV2 | .
TGTGCCAGCAGCCGCCGGGACAGGGGGCAAGGCTACACCTTC | CASSRRDRGQGYTF | . | TRBJ1-2 | TRBV3-1/TRBV3-2 | TRBD1
TGTGCCACCAGCAGAATGACAGGGGGTAGTCAGCCCCAGCATTTT | CATSRMTGGSQPQHF | . | TRBJ1-5 | TRBV15 | TRBD1
TGTGCCAGCAGCCCTTGGCCGCCGGGACAGGAAGCTTTCTTT | CASSPWPPGQEAFF | . | TRBJ1-1 | TRBV11-1 | TRBD1
TGTGCCAGCAGTGACTCCTCGGCAGGGAAGGACCCGGCTTTCTTT | CASSDSSAGKDPAFF | . | TRBJ1-1 | TRBV25-1 | .
TGCGCCAGCAGCCTCCTCGGGGGGATGAGGGACGAGCAGTACTTC | CASSLLGGMRDEQYF | . | TRBJ2-7 | TRBV4-1 | TRBD2
TGCGCCAGCAGCTTGGGGGGACAGGGCTTAAGCACAGATACGCAGTATTTT | CASSLGGQGLSTDTQYF | . | TRBJ2-3 | TRBV5-1 | TRBD1
TGTGCCAGCAGCTTAAAGGGGATAGCTCAGCCCCAGCATTTT | CASSLKGIAQPQHF | few | TRBJ1-5 | TRBV7-2 | .
TGCGCCAGCGCCCGGGACACTTATCAGCCCCAGCATTTT | CASARDTYQPQHF | . | TRBJ1-5 | TRBV4-1 | .
TGTGCCAGCAGTTATGGGGGCAGGTGGGAGACCCAGTACTTC | CASSYGGRWETQYF | . | TRBJ2-5 | TRBV6-2/TRBV6-3 | .
TGTGCCAGCAGCCAAGATTCCTATAACAATGAGCAGTTCTTC | CASSQDSYNNEQFF | . | TRBJ2-1 | TRBV3-1/TRBV3-2 | .
TGCGCCAGCAGCCCACCATCAGAGGTTCACAATGAGCAGTTCTTC | CASSPPSEVHNEQFF | . | TRBJ2-1 | TRBV5-1 | .